Presented here are 13 T cell receptor beta chains from one specimen sequenced in a study of monozygotic twins with inflammatory bowel disease. TCRdb reanalyzed the 5' RACE reads and collapses them to one entry per CDR3 protein, without DNA. The specimen's table records around 210,000 distinct CDR3 sequences. Sequenced: blood. Receptors originate from a human donor with ulcerative colitis or Crohn's disease, or a healthy co-twin of an affected twin (not recorded which).

This sequence joins TRBV6-1 and TRBJ2-2; checking the TCRdb D call of TRBD1 is not possible without DNA. This CDR3 contains 16 residues. Germline CDR1 is MNHNS and CDR2 is SASEGT. CDR3 sequence: CASSTGGGASGGELLF.

The chain carries TRBV12-3 or TRBV12-4 and TRBJ2-2; the TCRdb call, TRBD1, lacks DNA for checking. CDR3 size: 17 residues. CDR3 sequence: CASISRGGQGVSGELFF.

The V and J genes are TRBV30 and TRBJ2-5; the D gene TCRdb calls, TRBD1, cannot be checked with no DNA. CDR3 length equals 15 residues. The germline V gene encodes CDR1 GTSNPN and CDR2 SVGIG (reference sequence). CDR3 amino acids: CAWSVAGGYQETQYF.

This chain joins TRBV12-3 or TRBV12-4 and TRBJ2-3. This CDR3 is 12 amino acids long. CDR3 region: CASKDRSDTQYF.

This CDR3 is CASSLSLAANTQYF. V and J are TRBV7-2 and TRBJ2-3. Germline loops: CDR1 SGHTA, CDR2 FQGNSA. This CDR3 has 14 residues.

The J gene is TRBJ1-1, the V gene TRBV7-2. CDR1 is SGHTA, CDR2 FQGNSA, per germline. The CDR3 covers 20 residues. The CDR3 loop reads CASSSRFQVLTPANETEAFF. Together with reference TRBV7-2 and TRBJ1-1, the CDR3 gives the full variable domain: GAGVSQSPSNKVTEKGKDVELRCDPISGHTALYWYRQSLGQGLEFLIYFQGNSAPDKSGLPSDRFSAERTGGSVSTLTIQRTQQEDSAVYLCASSSRFQVLTPANETEAFFGQGTRLTVV.

The chain links TRBV5-1 to TRBJ2-1; as DNA is missing, the TRBD1 call by TCRdb cannot be tested. CDR3 length: 15 amino acids. The germline V gene encodes CDR1 SGHRS and CDR2 YFSETQ. CDR3 protein: CASAASGQTYNEQFF.

The chain combines TRBV7-9 with TRBJ1-1; TCRdb gives TRBD1 as the D gene, but with no DNA this cannot be confirmed. There are 13 residues in the CDR3. The germline gives CDR1 SEHNR, CDR2 FQNEAQ (reference sequence). The CDR3 protein is CATGDSRNTEAFF.

The chain has TRBV4-1 and TRBJ2-7. This CDR3 has 14 residues. Germline V gene sequence: CDR1 MGHRA, CDR2 YSYEKL. This CDR3 is CASSQEGFSYEQYF.

The chain links TRBV12-3 or TRBV12-4 to TRBJ2-5; TCRdb's D call of TRBD1 is untestable without DNA. The CDR3 has 13 residues. The CDR3 region is CASRRTGTETQYF.

The rearrangement links TRBV15 to TRBJ1-1. Germline CDR1 reads LNHNV; CDR2 reads YYDKDF (reference sequence). The length of the CDR3 is 13 residues. The CDR3 is CATSRVDLTEAFF.

The CDR3 is CGSSPPQSPNQPQHF. The chain links TRBV28 to TRBJ1-5; TCRdb's assignment of TRBD1 cannot be checked, as there is no DNA. The CDR3 totals 15 residues. Germline CDR1 is MDHEN and CDR2 is SYDVKM.

The V and J genes are TRBV20-1 and TRBJ1-2; the D call from TCRdb, TRBD1, cannot be confirmed without DNA. The CDR3 loop spans 12 amino acids. Germline V gives CDR1 DFQATT, CDR2 SNEGSKA (reference sequence). The CDR3 sequence is CSASRTGGTYTF.